One and the same sample provided the 10 T cell receptor beta chains below, sequenced in a study of cytomegalovirus exposure and HLA in healthy donors. This PCR relied on a set of 60 Vbeta primers and 13 Jbeta primers. The method was immunoSEQ multiplex PCR; TCRdb's version includes in-frame clones alone and lacks a portion of them. The top ten hold 1.5% to 2% of the sample, which has roughly 150,000 clones, just under 75% seen once. Input material: PBMCs. These receptor sequences come from a woman between 18 and 29 years old in good health and CMV-seronegative.

The CDR3 spells CASSLAEVAGSYEQYF. CDR3 DNA: TGCGCCAGCAGCTTGGCGGAGGTTGCGGGCTCCTACGAGCAGTACTTC. The chain employs TRBV5-1 and TRBJ2-7; possible D gene TRBD2, 5 bases. Trimming removed 0 bases at V and 0 bases at J, with 13 bases between. This CDR3 contains 16 residues. The germline V gene encodes CDR1 SGHRS and CDR2 YFSETQ.

This chain joins TRBV9 and TRBJ2-7; tentative D call: TRBD1 (6 bases). The CDR3 length is 13 residues. CDR1 is SGDLS, CDR2 YYNGEE, per germline. With 9 bases removed from V and 4 bases from J, the gap between germline ends came to 17 bases. The CDR3 reads CAIRTVIDYEQYV. DNA for the CDR3: TGTGCCATAAGGACAGTAATCGATTACGAGCAGTACGTC.

The chain carries TRBV2 and TRBJ2-1, with 9 bases that match TRBD1. Germline values: CDR1 SNHLY, CDR2 FYNNEI. The CDR3 covers 15 residues. V lost 4 bases to trimming and J lost 4 bases; unmatched junction nucleotides: 5. The CDR3 sequence is CASSGGQGPYNEQFF. The DNA for the CDR3 is TGTGCCAGCAGTGGGGGACAGGGTCCGTACAATGAGCAGTTCTTC. The variable domain in full, with the rest retrieved from reference TRBV2 and TRBJ2-1, is EPEVTQTPSHQVTQMGQEVILRCVPISNHLYFYWYRQILGQKVEFLVSFYNNEISEKSEIFDDQFSVERPDGSNFTLKIRSTKLEDSAMYFCASSGGQGPYNEQFFGPGTRLTVL.

The V gene is TRBV13, the J gene TRBJ1-1; 7 bases are shared with TRBD1. After removal of 4 bases from V and 1 base from J, the junction contained 3 bases not matched to a gene. CDR1 and CDR2 (germline): PRHDT, FYEKMQ (reference sequence). This CDR3 spans 14 amino acids. The CDR3 is CASSSDRENTEAFF. Written as DNA, the CDR3 is TGTGCCAGCAGCTCCGACAGGGAGAACACTGAAGCTTTCTTT.

This clone was seen only a few times. V and J are TRBV5-6 and TRBJ2-7, with D possibly matching TRBD2 (5 bases). This CDR3 is 15 amino acids long. Trimming removed 2 bases at V and 5 bases at J, with 17 bases between. Germline V gene sequence: CDR1 SGHDT, CDR2 YYEEEE. The CDR3 loop is CASSLTPEGLHEQYV. The CDR3 DNA is TGTGCCAGCAGCTTAACCCCTGAGGGTCTCCACGAGCAGTACGTC.

V is TRBV7-2 and J is TRBJ1-2; 10 positions match TRBD1. With 4 bases clipped from V and 3 bases from J, the junction kept 8 bases outside the gene matches. Germline CDR1 and CDR2: SGHTA and FQGNSA. This CDR3 has 16 residues. The CDR3 bases are TGTGCCAGCAGCTCGATACGGGACAGGGGAGACTATGGCTACACCTTC. Its translation: CASSSIRDRGDYGYTF.

The rearrangement joins TRBV25-1 to TRBJ1-1; 7 bases map to TRBD1. V lost 1 base and J lost 4; bases outside the gene matches: 3. CDR3 length equals 14 residues. Germline V gives CDR1 MGHDK, CDR2 SYGVNS. CDR3 DNA: TGTGCCAGCAGTGAATCGGGACAGCTCACTGAAGCTTTCTTT. This sequence encodes CASSESGQLTEAFF. The whole variable domain, remainder taken from reference TRBV25-1 and TRBJ1-1, is EADIYQTPRYLVIGTGKKITLECSQTMGHDKMYWYQQDPGMELHLIHYSYGVNSTEKGDLSSESTVSRIRTEHFPLTLESARPSHTSQYLCASSESGQLTEAFFGQGTRLTVV.

Here the CDR3 DNA reads TGTGCCAGCAGTGGAATTAGATCGACAGCTAACTATGGCTACACCTTC. Translated, it gives CASSGIRSTANYGYTF. The chain is built from TRBV6-1 and TRBJ1-2; tentative D call: TRBD1 (5 bases). Trimming took off 4 bases at V and 0 bases at J, with 15 bases between the two ends. Germline V gene lookup returns CDR1 MNHNS and CDR2 SASEGT. The CDR3 consists of 16 residues.

The CDR3 region has the DNA TGTGCCAGCTCACCACCGTTACTAGCGGGAGTTCATGAGCAGTTCTTC. Amino acid sequence: CASSPPLLAGVHEQFF. This sequence joins TRBV18 and TRBJ2-1; 11 bases agree with TRBD2. Germline trimming cut 0 bases from V and 8 bases from J; bases unmatched to any gene: 6. Germline CDR1 and CDR2: KGHSH and LQKENI. The CDR3 loop spans 16 amino acids. The full variable domain, completed using reference TRBV18 and TRBJ2-1, is NAGVMQNPRHLVRRRGQEARLRCSPMKGHSHVYWYRQLPEEGLKFMVYLQKENIIDESGMPKERFSAEFPKEGPSILRIQQVVRGDSAAYFCASSPPLLAGVHEQFFGPGTRLTVL.

A few counts support this clone. The rearrangement joins TRBV6-5 to TRBJ2-7, with 7 bases fitting TRBD2. CDR3 length equals 15 residues. Germline values: CDR1 MNHEY, CDR2 SVGAGI. After removal of 5 bases from V and 7 bases from J, the junction contained 14 bases not matched to a gene. Here the CDR3 DNA reads TGTGCCAGCAGTCGAGCCCCTTATTCGCGGGAGGAGCAGTACGTC. Translated, it gives CASSRAPYSREEQYV.